The 22 T cell receptor beta chains below come from one sample, sequenced in a study of regulatory T cells in long-lasting Graves disease. Time point described: newly diagnosed GD, antithyroid drugs for less than 3 months. Following extraction of RNA from PBMCs, that RNA was used to make the TCR library. Arm-PCR of CDR3 regions with iRepertoire HTBI primers generated TCR beta libraries. TCRdb used MiXCR to reprocess the multiplex PCR reads, holding one entry per CDR3 protein. This table has hundreds of thousands of distinct CDR3 sequences, 15% to 20% appearing once. These data also formed part of another study, on T cells in Graves' hyperthyroidism and ophthalmopathy.

The source material was peripheral blood mononuclear cells (PBMCs), sampled at new diagnosis, from a patient treated with antithyroid drugs. The receptors come from a middle-aged woman with Graves disease.

The chain employs TRBV20-1 and TRBJ2-7; unclear D gene. With 6 bases removed from V and 1 base from J, the gap between germline ends came to 25 bases. The V gene's germline CDR1 is DFQATT and CDR2 SNEGSKA (reference sequence). This CDR3 is 17 amino acids long. The CDR3 bases are TGCAGTGCCTCGCCCTTTGGCCTGAGTATTAATTCCTACGAGCAGTACTTC. Its protein is CSASPFGLSINSYEQYF.

This clonotype showed up many times. V and J are TRBV2 and TRBJ2-3; tentative D call: TRBD1 (5 bases). The CDR3 sequence is 15 residues long. Trimming removed 4 bases from V and 6 bases from J, with 17 bases in between. Germline CDR1 is SNHLY and CDR2 is FYNNEI. In nucleotides, the CDR3 is TGTGCCAGCAGTGTCCAGGGAAGTGGATCGGATACGCAGTATTTT. It translates to CASSVQGSGSDTQYF.

This clonotype came up many times. This chain joins TRBV20-1 and TRBJ1-5; possibly TRBD1 for D (5 bases). Trimming took 5 bases from V and 4 from J, leaving 15 bases between them. Germline V lookup: CDR1 DFQATT, CDR2 SNEGSKA (reference sequence). The CDR3 length is 14 residues. This CDR3 is CSALPRGLNQPQHF. CDR3 bases: TGCAGTGCTTTACCAAGGGGCCTAAATCAGCCCCAGCATTTT.

The gene calls are TRBV15 and TRBJ2-1; D gene uncertain. Trimming stripped 5 bases from V and 5 bases from J, with 7 bases between. CDR3 length equals 12 residues. Germline V gene sequence: CDR1 LNHNV, CDR2 YYDKDF (reference sequence). The CDR3 nucleotides read TGTGCCACCAGCGGTAATAACAATGAGCAGTTCTTC. It encodes CATSGNNNEQFF.

The chain uses TRBV19 and TRBJ2-5; 10 nucleotides align to TRBD1. The CDR3 runs to 15 residues. V lost 6 bases to trimming and J lost 5 bases; unmatched junction nucleotides: 9. Germline CDR1 LNHDA, CDR2 SQIVND (reference sequence). CDR3 nucleotides: TGTGCCAGTAGCTCCGGGACAGGGGTTGCGGAGACCCAGTACTTC. Residues: CASSSGTGVAETQYF.

The table lists this clonotype with a few counts. The chain has TRBV5-1 and TRBJ1-2; 7 bases fit TRBD1. V lost 4 bases and J lost 6; bases outside the gene matches: 12. The CDR3 consists of 15 residues. Germline V gives CDR1 SGHRS, CDR2 YFSETQ. CDR3 region: CASSIGTALWNGYTF. The CDR3, as DNA: TGCGCCAGCAGCATAGGGACAGCTCTTTGGAATGGCTACACCTTC.

The chain links TRBV12-5 to TRBJ2-5, with 7 bases fitting TRBD1. This CDR3 spans 17 amino acids. Germline V gene sequence: CDR1 LGHNT, CDR2 FRNRAP. Trimming took 1 base from V and 4 from J; bases not matched to a gene: 12. DNA of the CDR3: TGTGCTAGTGGTTTGGCCGCACCCGGGACAGCATTAGAGACCCAGTACTTC. It codes for CASGLAAPGTALETQYF.

This clonotype was seen repeatedly, ten times or more. The chain recombines TRBV3-1 with TRBJ1-1; D remains ambiguous. CDR1 LGHDT and CDR2 YNNKEL come from the germline V gene (reference sequence). The germline V and J ends were trimmed by 4 bases and 4 bases, with 10 bases remaining between them. This CDR3 is built from 13 residues. The CDR3 bases are TGTGCCAGCAGCCCAATTGTCGGCACTGAAGCTTTCTTT. This gives the protein CASSPIVGTEAFF.

This clonotype was seen many times. This chain joins TRBV5-8 and TRBJ2-5, with D tentatively TRBD2 (6 bases). The CDR3 spans 14 residues. Trimming removed 0 bases at V and 5 bases at J, with 11 bases between. CDR1 and CDR2 (germline): SGHTS, YDEGEE. CDR3 in DNA: TGTGCCAGCAGCTTGGGGGAAGGAGGGGAGACCCAGTACTTC. This sequence encodes CASSLGEGGETQYF. Full variable domain (rest looked up from reference TRBV5-8 and TRBJ2-5): EAGVTQSPTHLIKTRGQQATLRCSPISGHTSVYWYQQALGLGLQFLLWYDEGEERNRGNFPPRFSGRQFPNYSSELNVNALELEDSALYLCASSLGEGGETQYFGPGTRLLVL.

This clonotype was observed a few times. The V gene is TRBV4-3, the J gene TRBJ2-5; D is ambiguous. The germline gives CDR1 LGHNA, CDR2 YSLEER. This CDR3 spans 14 amino acids. Trimming took off 5 bases at V and 4 bases at J, with 14 bases between the two ends. The CDR3 sequence: CASSVGVVTETQYF. Here the CDR3 DNA reads TGCGCCAGCAGCGTCGGAGTGGTCACAGAGACCCAGTACTTC.

The chain carries TRBV29-1 and TRBJ2-7, with unresolved D. There are 13 residues in the CDR3. Germline values: CDR1 SQVTM, CDR2 ANQGSEA. Trimming pared 1 base from V and 3 bases from J, leaving 10 bases between. The CDR3 sequence: CSVEVPGLYEQYF. The CDR3 DNA sequence: TGCAGCGTTGAAGTACCGGGCCTCTACGAGCAGTACTTC.

The chain has TRBV27 and TRBJ1-6, with 7 bases aligning to TRBD1. The length of the CDR3 is 15 residues. The germline V gene encodes CDR1 MNHEY and CDR2 SMNVEV (reference sequence). Germline trimming cut 5 bases from V and 9 bases from J; bases unmatched to any gene: 10. CDR3 loop: CASSPRTGLGSPLHF. The CDR3 DNA follows: TGTGCCAGCAGTCCTAGGACAGGATTGGGTTCACCCCTCCACTTT.

This clonotype was counted at least ten times. V is TRBV20-1 and J is TRBJ2-1, with D perhaps matching TRBD2 (5 bases). Trimming left V 3 bases short and J 4 bases short, with 19 bases between. Germline V lookup: CDR1 DFQATT, CDR2 SNEGSKA (reference sequence). This CDR3 is 16 amino acids long. CDR3 region: CSASGILPFFYNEQFF. The CDR3 region has the DNA TGCAGTGCTAGCGGGATTCTTCCCTTTTTTTACAATGAGCAGTTCTTC.

This clonotype was seen many times. The DNA of the CDR3 is TGTGCCAGCAGCTTAGTATACACAGGGGGCGAAAGGCAGTTCTTC. Residues: CASSLVYTGGERQFF. The V call is TRBV11-2, the J call TRBJ2-1; 9 nucleotides match TRBD1. Losses at the gene ends were 1 base for V and 12 bases for J; bases not matched to a gene: 10. CDR3 length equals 15 residues. Germline V gives CDR1 SGHAT, CDR2 FQNNGV.

The chain is built from TRBV7-3 and TRBJ2-2; D could derive from TRBD1 or TRBD2 (5 bases each). Per germline, CDR1 SGHTA and CDR2 FQGTGA. Trimming shortened V by 6 bases and J by 8 bases, and 19 bases separated the two germline ends. This CDR3 has 15 amino acids. The CDR3 is CASRNRDGPTGELFF. The CDR3 DNA reads TGTGCCAGCAGAAACCGGGACGGCCCCACTGGGGAGCTGTTTTTT.

This clonotype was seen a few times. The chain links TRBV6-5 to TRBJ2-7; TRBD1 agrees at 8 bases. CDR1 is MNHEY, CDR2 SVGAGI, per germline. CDR3 length equals 17 residues. V lost 4 bases to trimming and J lost 1 base; unmatched junction nucleotides: 12. The CDR3 here is CASSSHGQGPLSYEQYF. The CDR3 nucleotides are TGTGCCAGCAGTTCCCATGGACAGGGCCCCCTTTCCTACGAGCAGTACTTC.

This clonotype was found many times. The chain uses TRBV2 and TRBJ1-5; possibly TRBD1 for D (6 bases). CDR3 length equals 13 residues. Germline-derived CDR1 and CDR2 are SNHLY and FYNNEI. Between the trimmed V and J ends, which lost 7 bases and 3 bases, there was a span of 10 bases. This CDR3 reads CASIRDNNQPQHF. CDR3 nucleotide sequence: TGTGCCAGCATACGGGACAACAATCAGCCCCAGCATTTT.

This clonotype occurred a few times. This sequence joins TRBV7-2 and TRBJ2-6; TRBD1 is a possible D gene (5 bases). The CDR3 loop spans 16 amino acids. V gave up 6 bases and J gave up 4 bases, with 16 bases separating them. CDR1 SGHTA and CDR2 FQGNSA come from the germline V gene. CDR3 sequence reads: CASRSRVETGANVLTF. The DNA for the CDR3 is TGTGCCAGCAGATCCAGGGTGGAGACCGGGGCCAACGTCCTGACTTTC.

On this clonotype itself: A much larger clone lies one base from this, so it may be a read error. The chain has TRBV7-9 and TRBJ2-1; TRBD1 or TRBD2 may be the D gene (5 bases each). The germline V gene encodes CDR1 SEHNR and CDR2 FQNEAQ (reference sequence). The CDR3 length is 13 residues. V lost 1 base, J lost 10 bases, and 11 bases lay in between. CDR3: CASSLDGTREQFF. The DNA of the CDR3 is TGTGCCAGCAGCTTAGATGGGACGAGGGAGCAGTTCTTC.

This clonotype appeared once. The junction does not match germline at one end; this may be a read error. The rearrangement links TRBV6-1 to TRBJ2-6; D possibly uses TRBD1 or TRBD2 (5 bases each). This CDR3 spans 17 amino acids. Germline values: CDR1 MNHNS, CDR2 SASEGT. The CDR3 reads CATSDVTGGSGANVLTF. The CDR3 DNA reads as TGTGCCACCAGTGATGTCACAGGAGGCTCTGGGGCCAACGTCCTGACTTTC.

This clonotype was detected only a few times. The rearrangement links TRBV18 to TRBJ2-7, with D possibly TRBD1 on 6 matching bases. The CDR3 totals 14 residues. The germline V and J ends were trimmed by 6 bases and 1 base, with 13 bases remaining between them. Germline CDR1 and CDR2: KGHSH and LQKENI. DNA for the CDR3: TGTGCCAGCTCCGGTCCCGGACAGTCCTACGAGCAGTACTTC. This encodes CASSGPGQSYEQYF.

At least ten counts were recorded for this clonotype. The chain recombines TRBV5-1 with TRBJ2-1; TRBD1 agrees at 8 bases. The V gene's germline CDR1 is SGHRS and CDR2 YFSETQ. The CDR3 has 14 residues. V was clipped by 6 bases and J by 6 bases; unmatched bases: 8. CDR3 coding DNA: TGCGCCAGCAATTCCGGGACAGGAGGCAATGAGCAGTTCTTC. Translation gives CASNSGTGGNEQFF.